This T cell receptor beta chain was identified in a study of T cells after yellow fever vaccination. Study-wide results and caveats: The booster saw the reappearance of most primary-vaccination clones (96% CD4, about 88% CD8).

From the 5' RACE reads, TCRdb called clonotypes with MiXCR, one entry per CDR3 protein. The sample includes about 74,000 distinct CDR3 sequences, around 6.9% of them seen just once. This CDR3 contains 17 residues. This clonotype appeared many times. Its matching antigen is unknown. The source was CD8+ T cells sorted from PBMCs, collected about 5 days after the first yellow fever vaccination. This clonotype originated in a man aged 18 to 30 who received the YFV17D yellow fever vaccine. This chain uses TRBV21-1 with TRBJ2-7; the table gives TRBD1 as D, unverified against the DNA. TRBV21-1 represents a pseudogene. CDR3 region: CASTPLASTGLPYEQYF. In DNA, the CDR3 is TGTGCCAGCACCCCACTGGCCTCGACAGGCCTCCCTTACGAGCAGTACTTC.